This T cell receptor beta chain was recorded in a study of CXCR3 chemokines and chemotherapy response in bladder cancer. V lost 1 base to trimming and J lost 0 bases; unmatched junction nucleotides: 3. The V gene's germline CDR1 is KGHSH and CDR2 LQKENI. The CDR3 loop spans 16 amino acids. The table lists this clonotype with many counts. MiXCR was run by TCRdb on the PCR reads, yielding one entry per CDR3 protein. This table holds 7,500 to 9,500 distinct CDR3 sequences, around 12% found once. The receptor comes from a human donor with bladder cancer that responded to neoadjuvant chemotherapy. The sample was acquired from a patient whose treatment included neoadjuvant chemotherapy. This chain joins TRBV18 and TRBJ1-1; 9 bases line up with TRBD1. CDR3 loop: CASSPQGQGLNTEAFF. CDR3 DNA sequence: TGTGCCAGCTCACCACAGGGACAGGGCCTGAACACTGAAGCTTTCTTT. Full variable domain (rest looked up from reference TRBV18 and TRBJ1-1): NAGVMQNPRHLVRRRGQEARLRCSPMKGHSHVYWYRQLPEEGLKFMVYLQKENIIDESGMPKERFSAEFPKEGPSILRIQQVVRGDSAAYFCASSPQGQGLNTEAFFGQGTRLTVV.